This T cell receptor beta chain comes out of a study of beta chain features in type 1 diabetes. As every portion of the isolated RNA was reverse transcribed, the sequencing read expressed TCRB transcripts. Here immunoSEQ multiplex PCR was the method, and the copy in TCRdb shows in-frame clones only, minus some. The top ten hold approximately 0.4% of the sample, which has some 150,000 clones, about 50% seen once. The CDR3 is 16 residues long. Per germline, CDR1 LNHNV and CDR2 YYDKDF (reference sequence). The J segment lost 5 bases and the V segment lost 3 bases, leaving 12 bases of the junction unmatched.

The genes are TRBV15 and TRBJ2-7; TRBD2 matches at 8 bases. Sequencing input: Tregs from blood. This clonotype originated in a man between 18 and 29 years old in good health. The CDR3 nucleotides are TGTGCCACCAGCAGGGAAACTCCTAGCGGGCTCGACGAGCAGTACTTC. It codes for CATSRETPSGLDEQYF.